The T cell receptor (beta chain) described here comes from a study of T cell changes during pregnancy in multiple sclerosis. Data came from immunoSEQ multiplex PCR; TCRdb stores just in-frame clones and leaves some out. The sample shows roughly 46,000 clones, roughly 93% of them seen only once. This TCR derives from a female donor with multiple sclerosis, enrolled in a pregnancy study. Sequenced here: CD8+ T cells from peripheral blood mononuclear cells, sampled in the first trimester of pregnancy.

Here the CDR3 reads CASSTGGPNTEAFF. CDR3 in DNA: TGTGCCAGCAGTACAGGGGGCCCGAACACTGAAGCTTTCTTT. This chain joins TRBV27 and TRBJ1-1; TRBD1 agrees at 9 bases. V was clipped by 5 bases and J by 1 base; unmatched bases: 2. CDR1 MNHEY and CDR2 SMNVEV come from the germline V gene (reference sequence). The CDR3 covers 14 residues.